This T cell receptor beta chain was obtained from a study of T cells expressing NK-cell markers. Whole-study findings and limits: Whether expanded NKG2C+ T cell clones were HCMV specific stayed uncertain. Where several donors were concerned, these clonotypes also led the CD3+CD56-NKG2C+ fraction.

This CDR3 is built from 12 residues. Per the germline V gene, CDR1 is SQVTM and CDR2 is ANQGSEA. Following a re-call of the 5' RACE reads, TCRdb has one entry per CDR3 protein and lacks DNA. The sample has 500,000 to 600,000 distinct CDR3 sequences, and its top ten clones hold roughly 3.4%. Points on this clonotype: Its antigen is as yet unknown.

Sequencing input: blood T cells: a sorted CD56 or NKG2C T cell subset, CD4+ or CD8+ T cells, or bulk PBMC T cells (not recorded which). This chain connects TRBV29-1 to TRBJ2-5; TCRdb gives TRBD2 as the D gene, but with no DNA this cannot be confirmed. The sequence derives from a man between 18 and 29 years old in good health. CDR3 loop: CSVQTSRETQYF.